The 2 T cell receptor beta chains below all came from one sample that was sequenced in a study of cytomegalovirus exposure and HLA in healthy donors (dated by TCRdb to 2017 to 2019). The library was built by means of the immunoSEQ multiplex PCR assay. A mixture of 60 forward primers for TCR Vbeta segments and 13 reverse primers for TCR Jbeta segments was used in the multiplex PCR. TCRdb carries this immuneACCESS record with in-frame sequences only. Its versions omit some clonotypes, under half of them owing to an unresolved V gene in the studies checked, with the rest unexplained. The table for this sample lists around 33,000 clones; 60% to 80% of them were counted only once. The ten most abundant clones make up less than 10% of the sample. Material: PBMCs. These receptors were taken from a woman in her thirties in good health and CMV-seropositive.

The chain is built from TRBV5-5 and TRBJ1-2, with TRBD1 matching 8 bases. V trimming: 4 bases; J trimming: 3 bases; junction bases outside the gene matches: 11. The CDR3 covers 16 residues. Germline-derived CDR1 and CDR2 are SGHKS and YYEKEE (reference sequence). The CDR3, as DNA: TGTGCCAGCAGCCTTGGAGGCCAGGGGGCCTACTATGGCTACACCTTC. Its protein is CASSLGGQGAYYGYTF.

V gene TRBV15 combines with J gene TRBJ1-1; D is uncertain. The V end was cut by 4 bases, the J end by 1 base, with 13 bases between. The V gene's germline CDR1 is LNHNV and CDR2 YYDKDF (reference sequence). The CDR3 spans 15 residues. The CDR3 coding sequence is TGTGCCACCAGCAAACGCCAGGAGGGGAACACTGAAGCTTTCTTT. Encoded protein: CATSKRQEGNTEAFF.